This TCR beta chain is drawn from a study of T cell responses to AZD1222 COVID-19 vaccine. The study, taken as a whole, reports: With dominance at 160-218 and 743-854, vaccine-associated CD4 TCRs spanned spike. All repertoire sampling was performed exclusively after the peak T cell response. The breadth and depth of Spike-specific TCRs increased once two AZD1222 doses had been given. Clonal diversity was possibly underestimated, and the donors were mostly white British, with more females.

Repertoires were generated with immunoSEQ multiplex PCR, while TCRdb's copy carries only in-frame clones and drops some. The sample has around 92,000 clones; over 75% are singletons. On this clone: Its cognate antigen is unknown.

Germline assignment: CDR1 KGHSH and CDR2 LQKENI. V lost 1 base, J lost 4 bases, and 7 bases stayed unmatched. The CDR3 covers 17 residues. The chain joins TRBV18 to TRBJ1-2, with 12 bases matching TRBD1. Specimen: peripheral blood, collected on day 0 of AZD1222 vaccination. This TCR derives from an adult in good health. Written as DNA, the CDR3 is TGTGCCAGCTCACCACGGGGACAGGGGGCGACCGGCTATGGCTACACCTTC. It translates to CASSPRGQGATGYGYTF.